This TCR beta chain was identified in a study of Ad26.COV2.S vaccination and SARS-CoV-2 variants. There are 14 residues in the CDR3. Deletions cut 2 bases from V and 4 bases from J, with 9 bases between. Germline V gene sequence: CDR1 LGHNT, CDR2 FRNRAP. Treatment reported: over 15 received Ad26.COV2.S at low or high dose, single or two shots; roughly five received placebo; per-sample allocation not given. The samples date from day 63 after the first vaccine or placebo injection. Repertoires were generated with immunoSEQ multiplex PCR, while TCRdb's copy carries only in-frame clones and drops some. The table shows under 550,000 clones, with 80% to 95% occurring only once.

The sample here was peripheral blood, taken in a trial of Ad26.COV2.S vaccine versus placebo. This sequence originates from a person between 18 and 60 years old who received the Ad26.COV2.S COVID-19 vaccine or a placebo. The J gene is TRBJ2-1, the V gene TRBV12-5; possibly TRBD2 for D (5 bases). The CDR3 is CASGLYGDYNEQFF. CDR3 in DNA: TGTGCTAGTGGTTTGTACGGGGATTACAATGAGCAGTTCTTC.